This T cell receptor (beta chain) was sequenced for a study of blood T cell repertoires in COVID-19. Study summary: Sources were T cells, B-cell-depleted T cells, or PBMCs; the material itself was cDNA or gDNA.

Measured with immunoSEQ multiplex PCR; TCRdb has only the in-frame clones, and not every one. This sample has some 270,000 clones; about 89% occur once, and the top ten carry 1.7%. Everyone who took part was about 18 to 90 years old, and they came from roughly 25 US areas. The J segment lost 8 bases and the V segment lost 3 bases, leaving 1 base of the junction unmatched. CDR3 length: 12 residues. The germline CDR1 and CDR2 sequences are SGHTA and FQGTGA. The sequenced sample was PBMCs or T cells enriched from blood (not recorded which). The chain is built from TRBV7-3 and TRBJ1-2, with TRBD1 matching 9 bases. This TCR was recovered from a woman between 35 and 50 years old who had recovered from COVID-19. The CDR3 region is CASSFGTGGYTF. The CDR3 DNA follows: TGTGCCAGCAGCTTTGGGACAGGGGGCTACACCTTC.